The 29 T cell receptor beta chains reported below all come from one sample, sequenced in a study of CD8+ T cells in alopecia areata. Stated treatment: oral pan-JAK inhibitor, 5-10 mg twice daily. TCR sequencing used cDNA made by reverse transcription of extracted RNA. Repertoires were generated with immunoSEQ multiplex PCR, while TCRdb's copy carries only in-frame clones and drops some. The sample lists about 190,000 clones; roughly 60% were seen once. The sample in question was CD4+ T cells sorted from blood, obtained at approximately week 50, from a patient treated with tofacitinib. The receptors stem from a human donor with alopecia areata.

V and J are TRBV29-1 and TRBJ2-3; 7 nucleotides agree with TRBD1. CDR1 SQVTM and CDR2 ANQGSEA come from the germline V gene. This CDR3 is built from 12 residues. The V gene end was trimmed by 3 bases and the J gene end by 4 bases; junction bases not matched to a gene: 1. CDR3 sequence: CSVDGQADTQYF. As DNA, the CDR3 is TGCAGCGTTGATGGACAGGCAGATACGCAGTATTTT.

The chain joins TRBV9 to TRBJ1-1; 7 nucleotides align to TRBD1. CDR3 length: 16 amino acids. Germline V CDR1 and CDR2: SGDLS, YYNGEE. V was clipped by 0 bases and J by 4 bases; unmatched bases: 9. The chain's CDR3 is CASSVGPDRVGTEAFF. The CDR3 DNA follows: TGTGCCAGCAGCGTAGGGCCCGACAGGGTTGGCACTGAAGCTTTCTTT.

The V call is TRBV2, the J call TRBJ1-6, with D tentatively TRBD1 (5 bases). Trimming left V 6 bases short and J 7 bases short, with 16 bases between. Per germline, CDR1 SNHLY and CDR2 FYNNEI. CDR3 size: 15 residues. Written as DNA, the CDR3 is TGTGCCAGCAGCCCCGGGATGGGGGTCAATTCACCCCTCCACTTT. It is translated as CASSPGMGVNSPLHF.

There are many counts of this clone. This sequence joins TRBV7-9 and TRBJ1-1; tentatively, D is TRBD1 (5 bases). The V and J ends lost 1 base and 3 bases respectively, with 21 bases between them. The CDR3 has 18 amino acids. The germline V gene has CDR1 SEHNR and CDR2 FQNEAQ (reference sequence). As DNA, the CDR3 is TGTGCCAGCAGCTTAGAGATTATGTGGGGCCGGGAGGACACTGAAGCTTTCTTT. Residues: CASSLEIMWGREDTEAFF.

This clone showed up just a few times. The V call is TRBV29-1, the J call TRBJ2-1, with D perhaps matching TRBD2 (6 bases). CDR3 length equals 15 residues. The ends were cut back, 5 bases at V and 7 bases at J, with 21 bases in the middle. In germline, CDR1 is SQVTM, CDR2 ANQGSEA. CDR3 in DNA: TGCAGCGTTAGGATCGGGGGAGTCCCTCTTAATGAGCAGTTCTTC. Its translation is CSVRIGGVPLNEQFF.

The rearrangement uses TRBV6-5 and TRBJ2-2; tentatively, D is TRBD1 or TRBD2 (5 bases each). CDR3 length: 15 amino acids. Germline lookup yields CDR1 MNHEY and CDR2 SVGAGI. V lost 5 bases and J 1 base, leaving 11 bases between the germline ends. CDR3 loop: CASSVRGLNTGELFF. DNA of the CDR3: TGTGCCAGCAGTGTCCGGGGCCTGAACACCGGGGAGCTGTTTTTT.

The gene calls are TRBV5-4 and TRBJ1-1; tentatively, D is TRBD1 (5 bases). V shed 4 bases and J shed 5 bases, with 18 bases lying between them. The germline V gene encodes CDR1 SGHNT and CDR2 YYREEE (reference sequence). CDR3 size: 15 residues. CDR3 sequence reads: CASSIGQGPGTEAFF. For the CDR3, the DNA is TGTGCCAGCAGCATCGGGCAGGGACCAGGGACTGAAGCTTTCTTT.

The rearrangement joins TRBV2 to TRBJ2-7, with 7 positions matching TRBD1. Germline V gives CDR1 SNHLY, CDR2 FYNNEI. The V and J ends lost 6 bases and 0 bases, in that order; junction bases with no gene match: 8. The CDR3 covers 15 residues. The CDR3 reads CASRPGQSFSYEQYF. The CDR3, as DNA: TGTGCCAGCAGGCCGGGACAGTCGTTCTCCTACGAGCAGTACTTC.

CDR3: CATSVVNEQFF. The CDR3 DNA reads TGTGCCACCTCAGTAGTCAATGAGCAGTTCTTC. V gene TRBV19 combines with J gene TRBJ2-1; D is unresolved. The CDR3 consists of 11 residues. Germline V gene data show CDR1 as LNHDA and CDR2 as SQIVND (reference sequence). The V gene lost 10 bases and the J gene lost 6 bases, with 10 bases spanning the gap. Supplemented by reference TRBV19 and TRBJ2-1, the full variable domain reads DGGITQSPKYLFRKEGQNVTLSCEQNLNHDAMYWYRQDPGQGLRLIYYSQIVNDFQKGDIAEGYSVSREKKESFPLTVTSAQKNPTAFYLCATSVVNEQFFGPGTRLTVL.

The rearrangement links TRBV29-1 to TRBJ2-1, with TRBD2 identical over 8 bases. This CDR3 is built from 13 residues. With V trimmed by 6 bases and J by 8 bases, 9 bases remained unmatched. Germline V gives CDR1 SQVTM, CDR2 ANQGSEA. The CDR3 protein is CSVSPGGGDEQFF. As DNA, the CDR3 is TGCAGCGTCAGCCCGGGGGGGGGCGATGAGCAGTTCTTC.

This clone appeared once. J is TRBJ2-5 and V is TRBV7-3; no firm D call. Trimming took off 1 base at V and 5 bases at J, with 8 bases between the two ends. The CDR3 has 13 amino acids. Germline V gene lookup returns CDR1 SGHTA and CDR2 FQGTGA. The CDR3 loop reads CASSLSNMETQYF. CDR3 DNA: TGTGCCAGCAGCTTAAGTAACATGGAGACCCAGTACTTC.

This clone was counted only a few times. The chain is built from TRBV29-1 and TRBJ1-1; D is unclear. CDR1 and CDR2 from the germline V gene are SQVTM and ANQGSEA. The CDR3 is 13 amino acids. Trimming stripped 7 bases from V and 5 bases from J, with 17 bases between. The CDR3 DNA follows: TGCAGCGGGCTGAACCAAGGGAATACTGAAGCTTTCTTT. Protein product: CSGLNQGNTEAFF.

This clone was seen only a few times. This sequence joins TRBV27 and TRBJ1-4; weak D call: TRBD1 (6 bases). Germline V gene data show CDR1 as MNHEY and CDR2 as SMNVEV (reference sequence). This CDR3 is built from 13 residues. V gave up 4 bases and J gave up 8 bases, with 11 bases separating them. Written as DNA, the CDR3 is TGTGCCAGCAGTTCTTCAACAGGGGAAAAACTGTTTTTT. Translation: CASSSSTGEKLFF.

This chain joins TRBV7-2 and TRBJ1-2; possible D gene TRBD1, 5 bases. The germline V and J ends were trimmed by 3 bases and 0 bases, with 8 bases remaining between them. Germline CDR1 is SGHTA and CDR2 is FQGNSA. The CDR3 is 14 amino acids. The CDR3 sequence: CASSLGLTNYGYTF. The CDR3 nucleotides read TGTGCCAGCAGCTTGGGACTCACTAACTATGGCTACACCTTC.

The V gene is TRBV30, the J gene TRBJ2-1, with 7 bases identical to TRBD2. CDR3 length: 13 residues. The germline gives CDR1 GTSNPN, CDR2 SVGIG (reference sequence). V was clipped by 2 bases and J by 10 bases; unmatched bases: 8. The CDR3 loop is CAWSSSGGGEQFF. The CDR3 DNA is TGTGCCTGGAGTTCGTCGGGGGGAGGCGAGCAGTTCTTC.

In this sample, this clone turned up once. The gene calls are TRBV18 and TRBJ1-1, with D unresolved. Germline CDR1 is KGHSH and CDR2 is LQKENI. Trimming shortened V by 0 bases and J by 1 base, and 12 bases separated the two germline ends. The CDR3 is made up of 16 amino acids. CDR3 sequence reads: CASSPPGRVGNTEAFF. The DNA for the CDR3 is TGTGCCAGCTCACCACCCGGTAGGGTCGGGAACACTGAAGCTTTCTTT.

V is TRBV9 and J is TRBJ2-2, with D unclear. CDR3 length equals 14 residues. Germline V CDR1 and CDR2: SGDLS, YYNGEE. V lost 4 bases and J 3 bases, leaving 10 bases between the germline ends. CDR3 in DNA: TGTGCCAGCAGCCCCCGGGCGGACACCGGGGAGCTGTTTTTT. Protein: CASSPRADTGELFF.

The chain carries TRBV29-1 and TRBJ2-3; D gene unclear. The CDR3 covers 12 residues. The germline V gene has CDR1 SQVTM and CDR2 ANQGSEA. Trimming stripped 4 bases from V and 0 bases from J, with 5 bases between. The CDR3 protein is CSVGPSTDTQYF. CDR3 nucleotides: TGCAGCGTTGGGCCCAGCACAGATACGCAGTATTTT.

The chain recombines TRBV5-1 with TRBJ2-3; the D gene is possibly TRBD2 (5 bases). Per germline, CDR1 SGHRS and CDR2 YFSETQ. The CDR3 covers 14 residues. Between the trimmed V and J ends, which lost 0 bases and 6 bases, there was a span of 11 bases. CDR3 protein: CASSLGLAHDTQYF. The CDR3 coding sequence is TGCGCCAGCAGCTTGGGTCTAGCTCACGATACGCAGTATTTT.

The rearrangement links TRBV29-1 to TRBJ2-3; D not certain. The CDR3 totals 12 residues. Germline V gene lookup returns CDR1 SQVTM and CDR2 ANQGSEA. V was trimmed by 4 bases and J by 5 bases, leaving 10 bases between them. CDR3 nucleotide sequence: TGCAGCGTTGGCGTCCAAAGAGATACGCAGTATTTT. It encodes CSVGVQRDTQYF.

The chain is built from TRBV6-5 and TRBJ1-2; D call uncertain. Germline assignment: CDR1 MNHEY and CDR2 SVGAGI. Trimming took off 6 bases at V and 3 bases at J, with 17 bases between the two ends. The CDR3 runs 15 residues. The CDR3 reads CASSRNLQAYYGYTF. The CDR3 coding sequence is TGTGCCAGCAGCCGGAATTTACAAGCCTACTATGGCTACACCTTC.

This sequence joins TRBV4-3 and TRBJ1-2; D gene uncertain. In germline, CDR1 is LGHNA, CDR2 YSLEER. CDR3 length: 15 amino acids. V lost 0 bases, J lost 4 bases, and 12 bases lay in between. CDR3 in amino acids: CASSQDKETFYGYTF. DNA for the CDR3: TGCGCCAGCAGCCAAGACAAGGAGACCTTCTATGGCTACACCTTC.

The chain recombines TRBV4-1 with TRBJ1-4; no reliable D call. Trimming took 0 bases from V and 5 from J, leaving 10 bases between them. Germline CDR1 MGHRA, CDR2 YSYEKL. This CDR3 comprises 15 residues. The DNA of the CDR3 is TGCGCCAGCAGCCAAGATTACGGGGTAAATGAAAAACTGTTTTTT. It codes for CASSQDYGVNEKLFF.

This chain links TRBV7-2 with TRBJ2-3; D is perhaps TRBD2 (5 bases). The CDR3 contains 16 residues. V shed 3 bases and J shed 6 bases, with 19 bases lying between them. CDR1 and CDR2 from the germline V gene are SGHTA and FQGNSA. CDR3 loop: CASSLPLRGSVDTQYF. The CDR3 DNA is TGTGCCAGCAGCTTGCCCCTTCGGGGTTCGGTCGATACGCAGTATTTT.

In this sample, this clone turned up once. V usage is TRBV10-3 and J usage is TRBJ1-6, with TRBD1 as a possible D gene (6 bases). Germline values: CDR1 ENHRY, CDR2 SYGVKD. Trimming removed 2 bases at V and 8 bases at J, with 13 bases between. The CDR3 consists of 15 residues. CDR3: CAISEGKGHHSPLHF. The CDR3 DNA follows: TGTGCCATCAGTGAGGGAAAGGGACACCATTCACCCCTCCACTTT.

As DNA, the CDR3 is TGTGCCTGGACCCAGGGGACAGATACGCAGTATTTT. Protein product: CAWTQGTDTQYF. V usage is TRBV30 and J usage is TRBJ2-3; maybe TRBD1 (6 bases). This CDR3 comprises 12 residues. The V and J ends lost 4 bases and 3 bases respectively, with 8 bases between them. CDR1 and CDR2 from the germline V gene are GTSNPN and SVGIG (reference sequence). Supplemented by reference TRBV30 and TRBJ2-3, the full variable domain reads SQTIHQWPATLVQPVGSPLSLECTVEGTSNPNLYWYRQAAGRGLQLLFYSVGIGQISSEVPQNLSASRPQDRQFILSSKKLLLSDSGFYLCAWTQGTDTQYFGPGTRLTVL.

The chain couples TRBV5-1 to TRBJ2-7; D uncertain. V lost 0 bases to trimming and J lost 7 bases, with 11 bases between them. This CDR3 has 13 amino acids. Germline values: CDR1 SGHRS, CDR2 YFSETQ. The CDR3 nucleotides are TGCGCCAGCAGCTTGGATGCGATCGGGGAGCAGTACTTC. Amino acids: CASSLDAIGEQYF.

The chain links TRBV7-2 to TRBJ2-1; D is ambiguous. Germline loops: CDR1 SGHTA, CDR2 FQGNSA. V was pared by 1 base and J by 4 bases, with 8 bases between. This CDR3 contains 14 residues. CDR3 loop: CASSLGTVYNEQFF. DNA of the CDR3: TGTGCCAGCAGCTTAGGGACGGTATACAATGAGCAGTTCTTC.

This clone has a handful of counts. The chain employs TRBV19 and TRBJ1-6; perhaps TRBD1 as D (5 bases). Germline V gene lookup returns CDR1 LNHDA and CDR2 SQIVND (reference sequence). The CDR3 is 13 amino acids. Trimming took off 8 bases at V and 9 bases at J, with 14 bases between the two ends. CDR3 sequence: CASSTGPLSPLHF. CDR3 coding DNA: TGTGCCAGTTCCACAGGACCCCTTTCACCCCTCCACTTT.